This T cell receptor beta chain derives from a study of shared clonotypes between healthy human individuals. CDR3 length: 13 amino acids. V was trimmed by 7 bases and J by 1 base, leaving 13 bases between them. Germline loops: CDR1 SQVTM, CDR2 ANQGSEA. Naive CD8 populations comprised CD45RO-negative cells positively selected for CCR7, excluding terminally differentiated effector memory CD45RA+ cells. Libraries were prepared by immunoSEQ multiplex PCR; TCRdb keeps only in-frame clonotypes and omits some of them. The sample yields some 2,000,000 clones, around 96% seen once. This TCR was recovered from a man younger than 35 in good health. The genes are TRBV29-1 and TRBJ1-1, with D uncertain. The material sequenced was naive CD8+ T cells sorted from blood. CDR3 region: CSALKGTNTEAFF. For the CDR3, the DNA is TGCAGCGCCTTGAAGGGTACGAACACTGAAGCTTTCTTT.